A single sample gave rise to the 17 T cell receptor beta chains below, sequenced in a study of neurological immune-mediated disorders. TCRdb re-derived calls from the 5' RACE reads in MiXCR, one entry per CDR3 protein. Of around 50,000 distinct CDR3 sequences listed, about 25% were seen once; the top ten hold 20% to 25%. Sequenced sample: PBMCs. These receptors all stem from a woman in her 70s in good health.

This clonotype was seen many times. The gene calls are TRBV9 and TRBJ2-3; unclear D gene. V shed 0 bases and J shed 3 bases, with 8 bases lying between them. The germline gives CDR1 SGDLS, CDR2 YYNGEE. The CDR3 length is 14 residues. The CDR3 sequence is CASSVVKVTDTQYF. DNA for the CDR3: TGTGCCAGCAGCGTAGTAAAGGTTACAGATACGCAGTATTTT.

This clonotype was counted only a few times. The V gene is TRBV18, the J gene TRBJ1-1; possible D gene TRBD1, 6 bases. CDR3 length equals 17 residues. With 1 base removed from V and 1 base from J, the gap between germline ends came to 16 bases. Germline values: CDR1 KGHSH, CDR2 LQKENI. DNA for the CDR3: TGTGCCAGCTCACCACTTAATCCTGGACAGCCGAACACTGAAGCTTTCTTT. Translation gives CASSPLNPGQPNTEAFF.

This clonotype was observed many times. The chain couples TRBV3-1 to TRBJ1-2, with D perhaps TRBD1 (6 bases). Germline CDR1 is LGHDT and CDR2 is YNNKEL (reference sequence). Trimming removed 1 base at V and 10 bases at J, with 16 bases between. This CDR3 has 14 amino acids. The chain's CDR3 is CASSQAIQGGNYTF. The CDR3 coding sequence is TGTGCCAGCAGCCAAGCGATACAGGGAGGAAACTACACCTTC.

The rearrangement joins TRBV20-1 to TRBJ2-3; D gene unclear. V shed 0 bases and J shed 8 bases, with 9 bases lying between them. Germline-derived CDR1 and CDR2 are DFQATT and SNEGSKA (reference sequence). The CDR3 covers 12 residues. CDR3 coding DNA: TGCAGTGCTAGAGATTATGGCGGTACGCAGTATTTT. It yields the protein CSARDYGGTQYF.

This clonotype was detected ten times or more. The chain carries TRBV5-5 and TRBJ2-5, with D possibly matching TRBD2 (6 bases). Germline loops: CDR1 SGHKS, CDR2 YYEKEE (reference sequence). There are 13 residues in the CDR3. The CDR3 loop is CSTSGGYQETQYF. Here the CDR3 DNA reads TGTTCTACCAGTGGGGGGTATCAAGAGACCCAGTACTTC.

This clonotype was found many times. The rearrangement links TRBV5-1 to TRBJ2-1; a possible D gene is TRBD1 (6 bases). This CDR3 contains 16 residues. Germline V gene sequence: CDR1 SGHRS, CDR2 YFSETQ. Trimming stripped 0 bases from V and 3 bases from J, with 13 bases between. CDR3 bases: TGCGCCAGCAGCTTGGCCTTGGACAGAGGCTACAATGAGCAGTTCTTC. It yields the protein CASSLALDRGYNEQFF. Based on the CDR3 plus reference TRBV5-1 and TRBJ2-1, the full variable domain is KAGVTQTPRYLIKTRGQQVTLSCSPISGHRSVSWYQQTPGQGLQFLFEYFSETQRNKGNFPGRFSGRQFSNSRSEMNVSTLELGDSALYLCASSLALDRGYNEQFFGPGTRLTVL.

The V call is TRBV20-1, the J call TRBJ2-5; no definite D call. This CDR3 is 10 amino acids long. CDR1 and CDR2 (germline): DFQATT, SNEGSKA (reference sequence). V was pared by 2 bases and J by 4 bases, with 2 bases between. The CDR3 sequence is CSARIETQYF. Here the CDR3 DNA reads TGCAGTGCTAGAATAGAGACCCAGTACTTC.

This clonotype was counted many times. The J gene is TRBJ2-3, the V gene TRBV5-1, with D perhaps TRBD2 (6 bases). The germline gives CDR1 SGHRS, CDR2 YFSETQ. V dropped 2 bases and J dropped 5 bases, with 18 bases sitting between them. This CDR3 region has 16 residues. The CDR3 sequence: CASSFSTGAGGDTQYF. The CDR3 DNA is TGCGCCAGCAGCTTTTCCACGGGAGCCGGGGGAGATACGCAGTATTTT. Drawing the rest from reference TRBV5-1 and TRBJ2-3, the complete variable domain is KAGVTQTPRYLIKTRGQQVTLSCSPISGHRSVSWYQQTPGQGLQFLFEYFSETQRNKGNFPGRFSGRQFSNSRSEMNVSTLELGDSALYLCASSFSTGAGGDTQYFGPGTRLTVL.

This chain uses TRBV4-3 with TRBJ1-6; TRBD1 is a possible D gene (6 bases). Germline CDR1 and CDR2: LGHNA and YSLEER. The CDR3 extends over 15 amino acids. V was pared by 3 bases and J by 9 bases, with 15 bases between. CDR3 DNA: TGCGCCAGCAGCCAGAGACGGGGCAGGGGTTCACCCCTCCACTTT. It yields the protein CASSQRRGRGSPLHF.

This clonotype has at least ten counts. The rearrangement uses TRBV7-6 and TRBJ2-1, with D hard to call. The CDR3 consists of 16 residues. The V end was cut by 1 base, the J end by 8 bases, with 18 bases between. The germline gives CDR1 SGHVS, CDR2 FNYEAQ. Here the CDR3 DNA reads TGTGCCAGCAGCTTAGTCCCCGGACGTACACGTGATGAGCAGTTCTTC. Its translation: CASSLVPGRTRDEQFF.

This clonotype was recorded a few times. The chain links TRBV10-3 to TRBJ2-1; D is perhaps TRBD1 or TRBD2 (5 bases each). This CDR3 region has 14 residues. Trimming removed 3 bases from V and 5 bases from J, with 11 bases in between. In germline, CDR1 is ENHRY, CDR2 SYGVKD. The CDR3 nucleotides are TGTGCCATCAGTGATACGGGACGGAACAATGAGCAGTTCTTC. It translates to CAISDTGRNNEQFF.

A remark on this clonotype: A read error is possible here, since a much larger clone lies one base away. The conserved final phenylalanine or tryptophan is absent from the CDR3, which likely points to a read error. The V gene is TRBV3-1, the J gene TRBJ2-5; 15 nucleotides line up with TRBD2. The germline V gene has CDR1 LGHDT and CDR2 YNNKEL (reference sequence). The CDR3 sequence is 16 residues long. V gave up 4 bases and J gave up 4 bases; unmatched junction bases: 4. The CDR3 sequence: CASSPGLAGGRETQYC. CDR3 DNA: TGTGCCAGCAGCCCTGGACTAGCGGGAGGGCGAGAGACCCAGTACTGC.

This clonotype has ten or more counts. The V call is TRBV7-2, the J call TRBJ1-5, with D perhaps matching TRBD1 (6 bases). Germline V gene data show CDR1 as SGHTA and CDR2 as FQGNSA. The ends were cut back, 3 bases at V and 6 bases at J, with 15 bases in the middle. The CDR3 has 15 amino acids. The CDR3: CASSFGTRESQPQHF. The CDR3 DNA reads as TGTGCCAGCAGCTTTGGGACAAGAGAGAGTCAGCCCCAGCATTTT.

This clonotype has a count of ten or more. The gene calls are TRBV7-9 and TRBJ2-2; TRBD1 agrees at 8 bases. Germline CDR1 SEHNR, CDR2 FQNEAQ (reference sequence). The junction had 4 bases not matched to a gene; V was cut back by 4 bases and J by 6 bases. The CDR3 runs 14 residues. CDR3 protein: CASSWTGYAGELFF. CDR3 in DNA: TGTGCCAGCAGCTGGACAGGGTATGCCGGGGAGCTGTTTTTT.

The chain is built from TRBV20-1 and TRBJ2-3; TRBD1 matches 7 bases. V was pared by 5 bases and J by 8 bases, with 10 bases of the junction left unmatched. CDR3 length: 13 residues. Germline V lookup: CDR1 DFQATT, CDR2 SNEGSKA (reference sequence). The CDR3 spells CSASPTGRATQYF. CDR3 DNA sequence: TGCAGTGCTTCCCCGACAGGGCGGGCTACGCAGTATTTT.

This clonotype has a count of ten or more. DNA of the CDR3: TGCAGCGTTGAAGCGGGGGGGGCAGATACGCAGTATTTT. It specifies CSVEAGGADTQYF. The J gene is TRBJ2-3, the V gene TRBV29-1; 8 nucleotides line up with TRBD2. V lost 1 base to trimming and J lost 4 bases; unmatched junction nucleotides: 1. The length of the CDR3 is 13 residues. Germline assignment: CDR1 SQVTM and CDR2 ANQGSEA.

This clonotype was detected ten times or more. The J gene is TRBJ2-1, the V gene TRBV20-1, with 15 nucleotides matching TRBD2. This CDR3 region has 15 residues. J gave up 6 bases and V 6 bases, and 6 bases lay outside the gene matches. Germline CDR1 and CDR2: DFQATT and SNEGSKA (reference sequence). The CDR3 loop is CSARTSGRASNEQFF. CDR3 sequence (DNA): TGCAGTGCCCGGACTAGCGGGAGGGCCTCCAATGAGCAGTTCTTC.